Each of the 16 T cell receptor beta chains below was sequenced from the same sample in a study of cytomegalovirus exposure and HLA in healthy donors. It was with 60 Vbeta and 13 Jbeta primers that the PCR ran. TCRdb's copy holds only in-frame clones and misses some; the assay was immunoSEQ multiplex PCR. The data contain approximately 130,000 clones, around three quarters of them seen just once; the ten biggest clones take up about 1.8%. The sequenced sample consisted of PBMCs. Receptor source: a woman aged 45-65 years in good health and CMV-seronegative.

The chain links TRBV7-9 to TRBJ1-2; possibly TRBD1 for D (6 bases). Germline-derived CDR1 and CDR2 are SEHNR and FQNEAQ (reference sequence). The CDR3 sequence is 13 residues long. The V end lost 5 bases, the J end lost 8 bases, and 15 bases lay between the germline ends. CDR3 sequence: CASSIRGESGYTF. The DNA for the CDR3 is TGTGCCAGCAGCATCAGGGGAGAGTCGGGCTACACCTTC.

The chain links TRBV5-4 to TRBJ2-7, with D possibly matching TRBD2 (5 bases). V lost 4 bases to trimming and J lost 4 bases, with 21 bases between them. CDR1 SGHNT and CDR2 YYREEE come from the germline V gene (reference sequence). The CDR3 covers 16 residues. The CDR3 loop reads CASSVPGSTGGYEQYF. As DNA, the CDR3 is TGTGCCAGCAGCGTGCCGGGATCTACGGGTGGGTACGAGCAGTACTTC.

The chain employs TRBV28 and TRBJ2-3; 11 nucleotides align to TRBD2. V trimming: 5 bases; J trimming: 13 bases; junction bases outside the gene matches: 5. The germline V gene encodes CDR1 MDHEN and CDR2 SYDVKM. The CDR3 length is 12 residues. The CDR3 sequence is CASSPLAGVEYF. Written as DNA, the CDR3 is TGTGCCAGCAGTCCACTAGCGGGAGTCGAGTATTTT.

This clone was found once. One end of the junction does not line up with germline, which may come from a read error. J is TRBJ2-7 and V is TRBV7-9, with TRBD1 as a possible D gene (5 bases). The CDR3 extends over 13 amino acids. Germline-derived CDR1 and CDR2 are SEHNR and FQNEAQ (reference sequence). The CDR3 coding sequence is TGTGCCAGCAGTTTAGGGGCCCCTTACGAGCAGTACTTC. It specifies CASSLGAPYEQYF.

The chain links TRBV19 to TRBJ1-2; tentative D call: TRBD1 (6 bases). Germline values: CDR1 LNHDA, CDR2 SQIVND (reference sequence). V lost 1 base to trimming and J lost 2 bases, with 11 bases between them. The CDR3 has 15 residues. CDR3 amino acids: CASSIGGHRNYGYTF. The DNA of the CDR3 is TGTGCCAGTAGTATAGGGGGACACCGGAACTATGGCTACACCTTC.

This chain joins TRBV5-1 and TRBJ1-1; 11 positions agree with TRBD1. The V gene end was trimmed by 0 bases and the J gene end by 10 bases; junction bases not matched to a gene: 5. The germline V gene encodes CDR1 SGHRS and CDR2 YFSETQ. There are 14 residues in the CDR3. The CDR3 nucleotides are TGCGCCAGCAGCTTGGAGGACAGGGGGCGCGGAGCTTTCTTT. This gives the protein CASSLEDRGRGAFF.

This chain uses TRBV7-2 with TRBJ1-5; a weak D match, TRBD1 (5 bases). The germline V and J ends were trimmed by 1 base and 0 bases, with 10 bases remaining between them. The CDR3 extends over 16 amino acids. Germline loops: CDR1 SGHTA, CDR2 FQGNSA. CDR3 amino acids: CASSLETAYSNQPQHF. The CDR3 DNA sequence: TGTGCCAGCAGCTTAGAGACAGCGTATAGCAATCAGCCCCAGCATTTT.

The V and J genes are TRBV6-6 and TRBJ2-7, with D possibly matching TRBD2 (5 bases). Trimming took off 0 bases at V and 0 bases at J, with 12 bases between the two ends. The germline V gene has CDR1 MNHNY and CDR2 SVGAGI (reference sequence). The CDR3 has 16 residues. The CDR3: CASSYSIPGSSYEQYF. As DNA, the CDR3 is TGTGCCAGCAGTTACTCGATTCCGGGGAGCTCCTACGAGCAGTACTTC.

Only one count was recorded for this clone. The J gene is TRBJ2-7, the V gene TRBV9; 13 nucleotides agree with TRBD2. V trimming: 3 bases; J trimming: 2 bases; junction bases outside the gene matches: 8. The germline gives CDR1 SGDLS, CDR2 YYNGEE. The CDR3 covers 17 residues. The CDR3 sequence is CASSEGLAGSAPYEQYF. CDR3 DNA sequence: TGTGCCAGCAGCGAGGGACTAGCGGGATCGGCCCCCTACGAGCAGTACTTC.

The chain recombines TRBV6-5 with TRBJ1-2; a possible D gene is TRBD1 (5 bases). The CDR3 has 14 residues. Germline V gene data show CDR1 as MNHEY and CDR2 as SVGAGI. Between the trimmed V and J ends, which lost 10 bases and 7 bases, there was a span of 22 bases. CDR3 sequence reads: CATGRGGISFGYTF. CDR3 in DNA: TGTGCCACGGGGCGGGGAGGGATATCATTTGGCTACACCTTC.

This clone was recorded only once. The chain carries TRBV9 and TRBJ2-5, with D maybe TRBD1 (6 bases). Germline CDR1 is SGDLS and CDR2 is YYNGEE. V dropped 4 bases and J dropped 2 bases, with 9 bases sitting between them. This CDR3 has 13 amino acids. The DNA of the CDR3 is TGTGCCAGCAGCCCTCAGGGGCAAGAGACCCAGTACTTC. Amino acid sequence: CASSPQGQETQYF.

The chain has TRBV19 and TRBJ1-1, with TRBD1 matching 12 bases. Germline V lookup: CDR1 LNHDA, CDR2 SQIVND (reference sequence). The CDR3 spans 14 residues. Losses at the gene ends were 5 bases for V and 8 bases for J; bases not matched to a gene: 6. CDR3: CASSSRDRGREAFF. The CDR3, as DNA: TGTGCCAGTAGTTCCCGGGACAGGGGGCGCGAAGCTTTCTTT.

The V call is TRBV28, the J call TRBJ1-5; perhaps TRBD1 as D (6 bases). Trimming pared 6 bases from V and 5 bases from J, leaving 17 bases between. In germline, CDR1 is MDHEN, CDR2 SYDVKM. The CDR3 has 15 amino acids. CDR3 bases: TGTGCCAGCAGCGTACGGGTGGGGGCCCATCAGCCCCAGCATTTT. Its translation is CASSVRVGAHQPQHF.

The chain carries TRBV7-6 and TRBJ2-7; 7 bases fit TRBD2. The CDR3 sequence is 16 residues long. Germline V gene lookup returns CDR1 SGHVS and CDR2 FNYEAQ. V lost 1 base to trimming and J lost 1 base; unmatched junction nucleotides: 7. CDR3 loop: CASSLGDGGSSYEQYF. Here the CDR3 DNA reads TGTGCCAGCAGCTTAGGGGATGGCGGGAGTTCCTACGAGCAGTACTTC.

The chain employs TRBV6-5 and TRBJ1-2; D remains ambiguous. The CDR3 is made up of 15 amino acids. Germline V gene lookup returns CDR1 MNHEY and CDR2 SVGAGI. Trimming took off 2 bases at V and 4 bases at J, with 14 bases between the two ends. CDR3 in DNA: TGTGCCAGCAGTTACAAGGCAGGCTGGCGCTATGGCTACACCTTC. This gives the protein CASSYKAGWRYGYTF.

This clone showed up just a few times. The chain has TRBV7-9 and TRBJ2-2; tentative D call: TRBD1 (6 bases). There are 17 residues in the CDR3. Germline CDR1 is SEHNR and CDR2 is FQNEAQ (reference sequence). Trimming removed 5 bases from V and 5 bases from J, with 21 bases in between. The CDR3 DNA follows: TGTGCCAGCAGCCCCTATCAGGTCGGACAGCAAACCGGGGAGCTGTTTTTT. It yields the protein CASSPYQVGQQTGELFF.